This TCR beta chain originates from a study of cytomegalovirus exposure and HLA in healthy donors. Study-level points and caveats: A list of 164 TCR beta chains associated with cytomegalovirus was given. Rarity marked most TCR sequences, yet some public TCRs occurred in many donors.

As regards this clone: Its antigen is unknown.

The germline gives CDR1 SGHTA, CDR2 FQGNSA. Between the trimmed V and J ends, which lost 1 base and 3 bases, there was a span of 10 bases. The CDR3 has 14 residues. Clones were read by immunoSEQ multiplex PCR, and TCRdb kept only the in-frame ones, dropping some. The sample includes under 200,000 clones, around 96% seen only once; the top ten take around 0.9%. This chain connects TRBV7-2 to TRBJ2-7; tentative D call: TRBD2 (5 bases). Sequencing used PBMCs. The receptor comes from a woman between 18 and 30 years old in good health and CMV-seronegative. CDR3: CASSLGSEGYEQYF. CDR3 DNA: TGTGCCAGCAGCTTAGGCAGTGAGGGCTACGAGCAGTACTTC.